Following are 25 T cell receptor beta chains from one sample sequenced in a study of Graves' ophthalmopathy and Graves' hyperthyroidism. RNA transcripts served as template for amplifying TCR beta CDR3 sequences. After a first-round RT-PCR with HTBI primers, a second-round multiplex PCR was run. TCRdb ran MiXCR on the multiplex PCR reads and lists one entry per CDR3 protein. Among approximately 210,000 distinct CDR3 sequences listed, around a fifth were seen once. Sequencing used peripheral blood. All receptors come from a woman aged 50 to 60 with Graves' ophthalmopathy.

There are a few counts of this clonotype. The CDR3 protein is CASSLRGLNSGNTIYF. CDR3 in DNA: TGTGCCAGCAGCCTTAGGGGGCTCAATTCTGGAAACACCATATATTTT. This chain links TRBV3-1 with TRBJ1-3; 7 nucleotides agree with TRBD1. V shed 4 bases and J 1 base; nucleotides not matched to a gene: 7. CDR3 length: 16 residues. CDR1 is LGHDT, CDR2 YNNKEL, per germline (reference sequence).

Many counts were recorded for this clonotype. The rearrangement links TRBV12-5 to TRBJ1-2, with 8 bases aligning to TRBD1. Germline V gene lookup returns CDR1 LGHNT and CDR2 FRNRAP. CDR3 size: 13 residues. J was trimmed by 8 bases and V by 2 bases; bases with no gene match: 4. The CDR3, as DNA: TGTGCTAGTGGTTTGACAGGGGGGAACGGCTACACCTTC. It yields the protein CASGLTGGNGYTF.

The chain links TRBV9 to TRBJ2-7, with D tentatively TRBD2 (5 bases). Germline CDR1 and CDR2: SGDLS and YYNGEE. Trimming took off 4 bases at V and 8 bases at J, with 13 bases between the two ends. This CDR3 contains 12 residues. The CDR3 sequence is CASSSGPSQQYF. The CDR3 coding sequence is TGTGCCAGCAGCAGCGGCCCTAGTCAGCAGTACTTC.

This clonotype was observed at least ten times. CDR3: CASSSPDSVGYEQYF. The CDR3 bases are TGTGCCAGCAGTTCCCCGGACTCGGTGGGCTACGAGCAGTACTTC. This chain connects TRBV27 to TRBJ2-7; a possible D gene is TRBD2 (5 bases). V lost 4 bases, J lost 3 bases, and 16 bases lay in between. The CDR3 sequence is 15 residues long. From germline, CDR1 is MNHEY and CDR2 SMNVEV (reference sequence).

This clonotype has a count of ten or more. This sequence joins TRBV7-8 and TRBJ1-6; 8 nucleotides agree with TRBD1. CDR3 length equals 15 residues. J lost 7 bases, V lost 5 bases, and 7 bases had no gene match. CDR1 is SGHVS, CDR2 FQNEAQ, per germline. The CDR3 is CASSPKDRANSPLHF. DNA for the CDR3: TGTGCCAGCAGCCCGAAGGACAGGGCAAATTCACCCCTCCACTTT.

This clonotype was found many times. This chain uses TRBV11-2 with TRBJ1-2, with 8 nucleotides matching TRBD1. The CDR3 sequence is 13 residues long. CDR1 and CDR2 from the germline V gene are SGHAT and FQNNGV. Unmatched junction bases numbered 4, after V lost 5 bases and J lost 5 bases. CDR3 DNA sequence: TGTGCCAGCAGCCTGGGACAGGCATATGGCTACACCTTC. Translated: CASSLGQAYGYTF.

The rearrangement links TRBV29-1 to TRBJ2-7; 9 positions match TRBD1. V was clipped by 3 bases and J by 0 bases; unmatched bases: 6. Germline V gives CDR1 SQVTM, CDR2 ANQGSEA. The CDR3 totals 15 residues. This CDR3 reads CSVDPGTGSSYEQYF. Written as DNA, the CDR3 is TGCAGCGTTGACCCCGGGACAGGGAGCTCCTACGAGCAGTACTTC.

The chain joins TRBV30 to TRBJ2-6; 14 bases agree with TRBD2. Germline assignment: CDR1 GTSNPN and CDR2 SVGIG (reference sequence). There are 17 residues in the CDR3. The junction had 9 bases not matched to a gene; V was cut back by 7 bases and J by 4 bases. The CDR3 is CAYGTSGRRRGANVLTF. CDR3 DNA sequence: TGTGCCTACGGGACTAGCGGGAGAAGGAGAGGGGCCAACGTCCTGACTTTC.

In its sample, this clonotype was seen many times. The rearrangement uses TRBV18 and TRBJ2-7; maybe TRBD1 (6 bases). The CDR3 has 15 residues. V lost 3 bases and J 1 base, leaving 13 bases between the germline ends. Germline V gene sequence: CDR1 KGHSH, CDR2 LQKENI. For the CDR3, the DNA is TGTGCCAGCTCACCGACAGGCGAAGGGTCCTACGAGCAGTACTTC. Protein sequence: CASSPTGEGSYEQYF.

There are a few counts of this clonotype. This rearrangement joins TRBV11-1 to TRBJ2-3, with TRBD1 matching 11 bases. The CDR3 sequence is 15 residues long. With 6 bases clipped from V and 3 bases from J, the junction kept 5 bases outside the gene matches. Germline V lookup: CDR1 SGHAT, CDR2 FQDESV (reference sequence). The CDR3 loop reads CASSKRDRGTDTQYF. The CDR3 bases are TGTGCCAGCAGTAAACGGGACAGGGGGACAGATACGCAGTATTTT.

This clonotype has at least ten counts. This could be a read error, since a much larger clone is one nucleotide away. The genes are TRBV7-9 and TRBJ2-7; D gene uncertain. There are 11 residues in the CDR3. The germline gives CDR1 SEHNR, CDR2 FQNEAQ (reference sequence). CDR3 loop: CASISAGEQCF. For the CDR3, the DNA is TGTGCCAGCATCAGTGCAGGCGAGCAGTGCTTC.

The V call is TRBV30, the J call TRBJ1-1, with a possible D match to TRBD1 (6 bases). Germline V gene data show CDR1 as GTSNPN and CDR2 as SVGIG (reference sequence). This CDR3 has 13 amino acids. V dropped 0 bases and J dropped 5 bases, with 10 bases sitting between them. The CDR3 nucleotides are TGTGCCTGGAGTGTAATAGGACAGACTGAAGCTTTCTTT. Translation gives CAWSVIGQTEAFF.

This clonotype has ten or more counts. The genes are TRBV10-3 and TRBJ2-7; 9 nucleotides agree with TRBD2. Per germline, CDR1 ENHRY and CDR2 SYGVKD. The CDR3 has 15 amino acids. Trimming removed 3 bases from V and 2 bases from J; junction bases left unmatched: 5. CDR3 in DNA: TGTGCCATCAGTGATAGCGGGAGAGGGACCTACGAGCAGTACTTC. This gives the protein CAISDSGRGTYEQYF.

This clonotype was seen at least ten times. V and J are TRBV11-2 and TRBJ2-7; D ambiguous. Trimming shortened V by 5 bases and J by 3 bases, and 14 bases separated the two germline ends. From germline, CDR1 is SGHAT and CDR2 FQNNGV. The CDR3 sequence is 14 residues long. The CDR3: CASSPAEFHYEQYF. The CDR3, as DNA: TGTGCCAGCAGCCCGGCAGAATTCCACTACGAGCAGTACTTC.

This clonotype was seen at least ten times. Here the CDR3 reads CATSARTGGGYEQYF. Here the CDR3 DNA reads TGTGCCACCAGCGCGAGGACAGGGGGCGGGTACGAGCAGTACTTC. The chain couples TRBV15 to TRBJ2-7, with 11 bases aligning to TRBD1. V was clipped by 5 bases and J by 4 bases; unmatched bases: 7. The CDR3 is 15 amino acids. From germline, CDR1 is LNHNV and CDR2 YYDKDF (reference sequence).

This clonotype was detected only a few times. The chain joins TRBV6-2 or TRBV6-3 to TRBJ1-5, with D hard to call. The V end was cut by 7 bases, the J end by 6 bases, with 10 bases between. The germline V gene encodes CDR1 MNHEY and CDR2 SVGEGT. The CDR3 runs to 12 residues. CDR3 in amino acids: CASTESGQPQHF. The CDR3 nucleotides are TGTGCCAGCACGGAGAGCGGTCAGCCCCAGCATTTT.

This clonotype was picked up many times. This chain joins TRBV2 and TRBJ2-7; tentatively, D is TRBD2 (7 bases). V was cut by 3 bases and J by 4 bases, with 16 bases left in between. The V gene's germline CDR1 is SNHLY and CDR2 FYNNEI. The CDR3 length is 15 residues. Here the CDR3 reads CASSDKGGGVYEQYF. The CDR3 DNA reads as TGTGCCAGCAGTGATAAGGGAGGGGGAGTTTACGAGCAGTACTTC.

This clonotype has ten or more counts. The V and J genes are TRBV12-3 or TRBV12-4 and TRBJ1-5; D perhaps matches TRBD1 (5 bases). The CDR3 consists of 14 residues. V lost 0 bases and J 3 bases, leaving 6 bases between the germline ends. The CDR3 bases are TGTGCCAGCAGTTTAGCAGGGGACAATCAGCCCCAGCATTTT. Translating gives CASSLAGDNQPQHF.

A word on this clonotype: Possible read error: a much larger clone is one base away. The J gene is TRBJ2-7, the V gene TRBV7-8; the match to TRBD2 covers 11 bases. The CDR3 loop spans 16 amino acids. The V gene's germline CDR1 is SGHVS and CDR2 FQNEAQ. CDR3 protein: CAISPIAGGSPYEQYF. The CDR3 coding sequence is TGTGCCATCAGCCCGATAGCGGGGGGGAGTCCCTACGAGCAGTACTTC.

J is TRBJ2-2 and V is TRBV29-1; no definite D call. The CDR3 runs 12 residues. The germline CDR1 and CDR2 sequences are SQVTM and ANQGSEA. Trimming stripped 4 bases from V and 4 bases from J, with 7 bases between. In DNA form, the CDR3 reads TGCAGCGTTGTACATGGCACCGGGGAGCTGTTTTTT. It specifies CSVVHGTGELFF.

The rearrangement links TRBV19 to TRBJ2-4; TRBD1 agrees at 7 bases. Germline-derived CDR1 and CDR2 are LNHDA and SQIVND (reference sequence). Germline trimming cut 7 bases from V and 6 bases from J; bases unmatched to any gene: 15. CDR3 length: 16 amino acids. The CDR3 DNA is TGTGCCAGTATGGGGGAGAATCTCAGGGGGAGAAACATTCAGTACTTC. The encoded protein is CASMGENLRGRNIQYF.

With regard to this clonotype: Mismatch with germline at one junction end may stem from a read error. The V and J genes are TRBV12-3 or TRBV12-4 and TRBJ2-7; TRBD1 matches at 9 bases. This CDR3 contains 11 residues. CDR3 in amino acids: CASSFGDRANF. The DNA for the CDR3 is TGTGCCAGCAGTTTTGGGGACAGGGCTAACTTC.

The chain recombines TRBV30 with TRBJ1-3, with TRBD1 as a possible D gene (5 bases). The CDR3 is 15 amino acids. Germline CDR1 GTSNPN, CDR2 SVGIG (reference sequence). V was pared by 3 bases and J by 3 bases, with 15 bases between. CDR3 DNA sequence: TGTGCCTGGAGCGAAGGGACCGAGCTTGGAAACACCATATATTTT. Residues: CAWSEGTELGNTIYF.

This clonotype was picked up many times. This chain joins TRBV4-1 and TRBJ2-5, with TRBD1 matching 7 bases. Trimming cost V 0 bases and J 5 bases; bases outside gene matches: 6. Germline assignment: CDR1 MGHRA and CDR2 YSYEKL. The CDR3 is made up of 15 amino acids. CDR3 sequence (DNA): TGCGCCAGCAGCCAAGATCCGACAGGGTTTGAGACCCAGTACTTC. Translating it yields CASSQDPTGFETQYF.

There are many counts of this clonotype. This chain uses TRBV5-1 with TRBJ2-2, with D uncertain. CDR1 is SGHRS and CDR2 is YFSETQ in the germline V gene. CDR3 length: 14 amino acids. V shed 4 bases and J shed 2 bases, with 9 bases lying between them. CDR3 loop: CASSTQINTGELFF. The CDR3 nucleotides read TGCGCCAGCAGCACACAGATTAACACCGGGGAGCTGTTTTTT.